This T cell receptor beta chain was sequenced during a study of shared clonotypes between healthy human individuals (dated by TCRdb to 2020 to 2022). Regarding the study in general: Two women and three men aged 18 to 49 years were included in the cohort. For each donor, CD4 naive and CD4 memory were each run on three plates, CD8 naive on two plates, and CD8 memory on one plate. Different laboratories and diverse techniques were used to prepare libraries and sequence TCR repertoires, to increase sequencing depth and limit assay-specific biases. To estimate repertoire size and how much clonotypes are shared between individuals, the study performed deep sequencing of blood TCR repertoires from 4 to 6 healthy adults. Each donor's leukapheresis produced roughly between roughly 0.9 and 9 billion PBMCs.

There are 17 amino acids in the CDR3, from cysteine to phenylalanine inclusive. Only the CDR3 part of the read is kept: 51 bases, read in frame from the first base. V was cut back by 5 bases and J by 0 bases, leaving a gap of 19 bases between them. In the germline V gene, CDR1 corresponds to ENHRY and CDR2 to SYGVKD. Comments on this clone: Its specific antigen is unknown. Within one base of it there is no much larger clone, and no base qualities were kept.

TCR CDR3 regions were amplified from genomic DNA by multiplex PCR using the deep immunoSEQ assay. For each cell subset, the extracted genomic DNA was distributed evenly across all wells of several immunoSEQ 96-well plates, and each plate served as one replicate. Each replicate PCR for sorted subsets received around 0.2 ug genomic DNA, equal to about 30,000 T cell genomes. Purified libraries were quantified with a Qubit 3.0 fluorometer, sized on a Bioanalyzer 2100, and re-quantified with the KAPA Library Quantification kit. Each immunoSEQ 96-well plate was sequenced on its own single-read 150-cycle Illumina NextSeq 550 flow cell. As for the original processing: Because the immunoSEQ output included only junctional sequences and no quality scores, the filtering could not be the same as the filtering used for full-length reads. Sequences were annotated with PyIR, a Python wrapper for IgBLAST v1.9, and V/J genes and CDR3 were assigned using IMGT germline references. Any read was removed if the V/J assignment was weak (E-value above 1e-6), the CDR3 was missing, or the read contained stop codons, out-of-frame junctions, or ambiguous translated residues. A V3J clonotype was defined by an identical inferred V gene, J gene, and CDR3 amino acid sequence. The percentage overlap between two repertoires was calculated by dividing the number of shared unique clonotypes by the size of the smaller repertoire. Three approaches were used to assess repertoire richness: RTK rarefaction, the Chao1 estimator, and Recon v2.1 estimates of unobserved clonotypes. For all TCRbeta clonotypes obtained by the gDNA method from a few donors, generation probabilities were computed with OLGA. TCRdb retrieved this table from immuneACCESS and kept in-frame rearrangements only. Not all clones are present; in checked studies, unresolved V genes account for under half, and no reason is known for the remainder. The DNA gave D and trimming, while V, J and clone size come from that table. This sample comprises roughly 1 million clones, approximately 80% of them detected only once. In total, the top ten clones hold approximately 0.56% of the sample.

The donors were healthy, HIV-negative adults who had no recently reported acute infections or vaccinations. Only Caucasian adults living in Nashville, Tennessee, USA were represented among the donors. CD4+ T cells were enriched by magnetic negative selection, after which naive cells were positively selected on CD45RA and the negative fraction was taken as the memory subset. After blood collection by leukapheresis, PBMCs were isolated using Ficoll-Histopaque density gradient centrifugation and then cryopreserved in the vapor phase of liquid nitrogen. Analytical flow cytometry was used to check the purity and quantity of every magnetically sorted T cell population. From each sorted fraction, genomic DNA was isolated and quantified by UV absorbance on a Nanodrop 2000c. Overall study results and their limits: Because the study included a small number of donors, the genetic and exposure-history diversity represented was limited. Naive subsets generally had larger estimated clonotype richness than memory subsets did. Pairwise subsampling led to the expectation that sequencing depth would affect the degree of clonotype sharing among donors. Compared with non-shared clonotypes, the clonotypes found in all four sorted-subset donors had higher generation probabilities. Sampling was restricted to blood, and TCR repertoires in tissue are likely to differ from TCR repertoires in blood. Roughly 5% of naive CD4, approximately 3.7% of naive CD8, around 2.3% of memory CD4, and approximately 0.4% of memory CD8 clonotypes were shared across a few donors. Even with the large sequencing depth, rarefaction of the sorted-subset datasets indicated that sequencing was incomplete.

The sequenced material came from memory CD4+ T cells from PBMCs. What this sample's cell subset or site label stands for: CD45RA-negative fraction. The V gene is TRBV10-3 and the J gene is TRBJ1-1; confidence is insufficient to name the D gene. This TCR was recovered from a man between 18 and 29 years old in good health. Some clones in this sample may be carry-over from other donors' samples. The CDR3 reads CAISPGPRSSMNTEAFF. The DNA reads TGTGCCATCAGTCCGGGTCCTAGAAGCTCCATGAACACTGAAGCTTTCTTT.